What follows describes a single T cell receptor beta chain. The target antigen is unknown. The sample originates from a study of regulatory T cells in long-lasting Graves disease. To make TCR beta libraries, researchers used iRepertoire HTBI primers and Arm-PCR of CDR3 regions. Original handling: Overall, samples carried around 68 TRBV and 14 TRBJ segments. Each CDR3 protein is one row after TCRdb ran MiXCR on the multiplex PCR reads. It is TCRdb's table, rather than the study itself, that gives the V and J calls and clone size. This sample has hundreds of thousands of distinct CDR3 sequences, with under 25% found just once. Study-level results: Possibly, accuracy suffered from the small sample size. Patients whose Graves' disease persisted exhibited lower TCR diversity than those newly diagnosed.

Germline V CDR1 and CDR2: DFQATT, SNEGSKA (reference sequence). Trimming at V came to 6 bases and at J to 3 bases, leaving 8 bases not matched to a gene. The CDR3 runs 14 residues. This sample's time point: persistent/refractory GD, antithyroid drugs over 5 years with positive TRAb. PBMCs were the source of the RNA used for TCR sequencing. The sequence was collected from a female donor with Graves disease. Source: peripheral blood mononuclear cells (PBMCs), taken when the disease was refractory, from a patient treated with antithyroid drugs. The chain couples TRBV20-1 to TRBJ2-1; 7 bases agree with TRBD2. The CDR3 coding sequence is TGCAGTGCCAAAACTAGCGTCCACTACAATGAGCAGTTCTTC. This translates into CSAKTSVHYNEQFF.